This T cell receptor beta chain was identified in a study of regulatory T cells in long-lasting Graves disease. Study as a whole: Persistence in Graves' disease required over 5 years of antithyroid drugs plus positive TSH receptor antibodies. Findings and limits, study-wide: Persistent patients shared more public clonotypes (2,741) than new patients (about 1,000).

Germline V gives CDR1 PRHDT, CDR2 FYEKMQ (reference sequence). V gave up 0 bases and J gave up 2 bases, with 7 bases separating them. This CDR3 is built from 14 residues. For TCR beta, libraries came from iRepertoire HTBI primers and Arm-PCR of CDR3 regions. One entry per CDR3 protein results from TCRdb running MiXCR on the multiplex PCR reads. The sample consists of more than 650,000 distinct CDR3 sequences, 25% to 30% of them appearing once. Details on this clonotype: Its specificity is not known.

Time point meaning: persistent/refractory GD, antithyroid drugs over 5 years with positive TRAb. PBMCs were the source of the RNA used for TCR sequencing. This chain connects TRBV13 to TRBJ2-5; D is perhaps TRBD1 (6 bases). This specimen consisted of peripheral blood mononuclear cells (PBMCs), obtained when the disease was refractory, from a patient treated with antithyroid drugs. This TCR was recovered from a female donor with Graves disease. In DNA form, the CDR3 reads TGTGCCAGCAGCTTAGGGGACAGACAAGAGACCCAGTACTTC. It specifies CASSLGDRQETQYF.